Listed below are T cell receptor beta chains from one sample, sequenced in a study of PD-1 blockade in classical Hodgkin lymphoma. TCRdb's copy holds only in-frame clones and misses some; the assay was immunoSEQ multiplex PCR. The table includes about 27,000 clones, 88% detected once. This specimen was CD8+ T cells from blood, taken at baseline. The receptors originated from a human donor with classical Hodgkin lymphoma. The CDR3 runs from the conserved cysteine through the conserved F or W. The order of the fields is J gene, V gene, CDR3 protein.

j_gene: TRBJ2-6
v_gene: TRBV19
CDR3aa: CASSIKLLSGANVLTF

j_gene: TRBJ1-3
v_gene: TRBV2
CDR3aa: CASSVPGTGLSGNTIYF

j_gene: TRBJ2-3
v_gene: TRBV20-1
CDR3aa: CSAWGGDTQYF

j_gene: TRBJ1-3
v_gene: TRBV5-6
CDR3aa: CASSLEGWLTGNTIYF

j_gene: TRBJ2-7
v_gene: TRBV27
CDR3aa: CASSDSRYEQYF

j_gene: TRBJ2-1
v_gene: TRBV5-6
CDR3aa: CASSRTSLGEQFF

j_gene: TRBJ2-3
v_gene: TRBV9
CDR3aa: CASSALSGIVGTDTQYF

j_gene: TRBJ2-2
v_gene: TRBV5-5
CDR3aa: CASSERGDGELFF

j_gene: TRBJ1-2
v_gene: TRBV6-4
CDR3aa: CASSDSSSNYGYTF

j_gene: TRBJ2-1
v_gene: TRBV2
CDR3aa: CASRPAPNEQFF

j_gene: TRBJ2-7
v_gene: TRBV5-1
CDR3aa: CASSLVSGLGSYEQYF

j_gene: TRBJ1-4
v_gene: TRBV2
CDR3aa: CASSEGTGYNEKLFF

j_gene: TRBJ1-2
v_gene: TRBV18
CDR3aa: CASSPEGTSYGYTF

j_gene: TRBJ1-4
v_gene: TRBV20-1
CDR3aa: CSALEEKLFF

j_gene: TRBJ1-5
v_gene: TRBV7-8
CDR3aa: CASSLAWQGVQPQHF

j_gene: TRBJ2-2
v_gene: TRBV2
CDR3aa: CASSELMAGELFF

j_gene: TRBJ1-2
v_gene: TRBV9
CDR3aa: CASSDTGYGYTF

j_gene: TRBJ1-5
v_gene: TRBV6-1
CDR3aa: CASSDWGQGSQPQHF

j_gene: TRBJ2-1
v_gene: TRBV2
CDR3aa: CASTGTSGYNEQFF

j_gene: TRBJ2-5
v_gene: TRBV7-6
CDR3aa: CASGEYAAGTGGETQYF

j_gene: TRBJ2-7
v_gene: TRBV4-1
CDR3aa: CASSQDETYEQYF

j_gene: TRBJ2-1
v_gene: TRBV2
CDR3aa: CASSARLAETEQFF

j_gene: TRBJ2-7
v_gene: TRBV5-1
CDR3aa: CASRPEGRTYEQYF

j_gene: TRBJ2-5
v_gene: TRBV28
CDR3aa: CASSSPLAGVEETQYF

j_gene: TRBJ1-3
v_gene: TRBV18
CDR3aa: CASSRSTGKVNTIYF

j_gene: TRBJ2-1
v_gene: TRBV28
CDR3aa: CASWTGTGGVSSYNEQFF

j_gene: TRBJ2-7
v_gene: TRBV25-1
CDR3aa: CASSEYRDLTYEQYF

j_gene: TRBJ2-7
v_gene: TRBV4-2
CDR3aa: CASRPPDGAYEQYF

j_gene: TRBJ2-7
v_gene: TRBV11-2
CDR3aa: CASSVWGPGGYEQYF

j_gene: TRBJ2-1
v_gene: TRBV29-1
CDR3aa: CSVEAGTAHNEQFF

j_gene: TRBJ2-5
v_gene: TRBV25-1
CDR3aa: CASSEDRAKETQYF

j_gene: TRBJ2-1
v_gene: TRBV2
CDR3aa: CASSRTSGTYNEQFF

j_gene: TRBJ2-7
v_gene: TRBV27
CDR3aa: CASSLRGTGNREQYF

j_gene: .
v_gene: TRBV19
CDR3aa: CASSHTVSYEQYF

j_gene: TRBJ1-1
v_gene: TRBV4-1
CDR3aa: CASSQERQQRNTEAFF

j_gene: TRBJ2-5
v_gene: TRBV27
CDR3aa: CASSLGEAQETQYF

j_gene: TRBJ2-1
v_gene: TRBV27
CDR3aa: CASSHSYNEQFF

j_gene: TRBJ1-4
v_gene: TRBV5-6
CDR3aa: CASSLRGATNEKLFF

j_gene: TRBJ1-5
v_gene: TRBV27
CDR3aa: CASTAGGSNQPQHF

j_gene: TRBJ2-2
v_gene: TRBV25-1
CDR3aa: CASSEWGEDTGELFF

j_gene: TRBJ2-7
v_gene: TRBV11-2
CDR3aa: CASSLDPGAYEQYF

j_gene: TRBJ2-3
v_gene: TRBV28
CDR3aa: CASSLSQGAGDTQYF

j_gene: TRBJ2-7
v_gene: TRBV7-9
CDR3aa: CASSSMGGGDEQYF

j_gene: TRBJ2-1
v_gene: TRBV6-6
CDR3aa: CASSYGDNEQFF

j_gene: TRBJ2-7
v_gene: TRBV6-5
CDR3aa: CASSPGTGYEQYF

j_gene: TRBJ2-7
v_gene: TRBV13
CDR3aa: CASSLAGGREQYF

j_gene: TRBJ2-1
v_gene: TRBV6-4
CDR3aa: CASSEAIANEQFF

j_gene: TRBJ1-5
v_gene: TRBV27
CDR3aa: CASSLGARQPQHF